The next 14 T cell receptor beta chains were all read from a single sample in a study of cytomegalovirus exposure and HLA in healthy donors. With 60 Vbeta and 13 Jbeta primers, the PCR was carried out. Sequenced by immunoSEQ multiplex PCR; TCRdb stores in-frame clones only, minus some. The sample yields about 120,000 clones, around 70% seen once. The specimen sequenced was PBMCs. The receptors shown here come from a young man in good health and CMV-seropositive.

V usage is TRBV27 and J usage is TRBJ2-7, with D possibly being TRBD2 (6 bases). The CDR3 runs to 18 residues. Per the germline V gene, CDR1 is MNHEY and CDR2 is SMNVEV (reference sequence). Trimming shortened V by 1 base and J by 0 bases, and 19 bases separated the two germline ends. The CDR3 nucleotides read TGTGCCAGCAGTTTATTTTCCGCGGGGAGTGAACCCTCCTACGAGCAGTACTTC. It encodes CASSLFSAGSEPSYEQYF.

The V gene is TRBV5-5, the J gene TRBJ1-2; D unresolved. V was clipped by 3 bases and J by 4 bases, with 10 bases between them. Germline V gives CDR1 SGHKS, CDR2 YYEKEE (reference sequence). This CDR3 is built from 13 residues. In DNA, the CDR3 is TGTGCCAGCAGCTCCCGGGTCGGCTATGGCTACACCTTC. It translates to CASSSRVGYGYTF.

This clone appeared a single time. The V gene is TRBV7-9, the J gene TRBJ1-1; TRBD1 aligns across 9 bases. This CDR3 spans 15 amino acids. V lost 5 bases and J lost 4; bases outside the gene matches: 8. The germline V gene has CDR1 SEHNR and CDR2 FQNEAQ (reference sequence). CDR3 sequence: CASSRGTGWFTEAFF. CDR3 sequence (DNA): TGTGCCAGCAGCCGAGGGACAGGGTGGTTCACTGAAGCTTTCTTT.

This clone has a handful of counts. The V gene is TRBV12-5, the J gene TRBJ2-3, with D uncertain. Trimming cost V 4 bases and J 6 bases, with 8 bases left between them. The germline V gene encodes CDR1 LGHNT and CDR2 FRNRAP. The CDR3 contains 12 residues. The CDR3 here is CASGSPADTQYF. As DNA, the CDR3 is TGTGCTAGTGGTTCCCCAGCGGATACGCAGTATTTT.

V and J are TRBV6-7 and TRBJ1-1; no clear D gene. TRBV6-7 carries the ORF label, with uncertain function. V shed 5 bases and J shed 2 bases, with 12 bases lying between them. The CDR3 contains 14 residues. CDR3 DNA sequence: TGTGCCAGCAGTGAACGAGAACTTAACACTGAAGCTTTCTTT. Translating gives CASSERELNTEAFF.

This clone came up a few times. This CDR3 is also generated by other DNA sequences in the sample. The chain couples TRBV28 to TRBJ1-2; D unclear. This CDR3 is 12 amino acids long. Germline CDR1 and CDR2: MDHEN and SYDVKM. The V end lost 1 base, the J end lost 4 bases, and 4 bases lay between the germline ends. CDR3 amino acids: CASSLSGYGYTF. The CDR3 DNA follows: TGTGCCAGCAGTTTATCAGGCTATGGCTACACCTTC.

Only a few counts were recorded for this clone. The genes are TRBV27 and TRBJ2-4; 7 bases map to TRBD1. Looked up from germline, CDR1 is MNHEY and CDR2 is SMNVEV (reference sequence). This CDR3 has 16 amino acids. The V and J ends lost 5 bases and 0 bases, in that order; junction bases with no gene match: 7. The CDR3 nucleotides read TGTGCCAGCAGTGGGGACAGTGCCTTAGCCAAAAACATTCAGTACTTC. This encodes CASSGDSALAKNIQYF.

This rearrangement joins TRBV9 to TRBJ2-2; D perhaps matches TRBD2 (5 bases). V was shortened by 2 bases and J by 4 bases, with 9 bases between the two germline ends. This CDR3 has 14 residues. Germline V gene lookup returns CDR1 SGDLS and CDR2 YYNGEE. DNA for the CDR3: TGTGCCAGCAGCGTCGGAGGAGCCACCGGGGAGCTGTTTTTT. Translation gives CASSVGGATGELFF.

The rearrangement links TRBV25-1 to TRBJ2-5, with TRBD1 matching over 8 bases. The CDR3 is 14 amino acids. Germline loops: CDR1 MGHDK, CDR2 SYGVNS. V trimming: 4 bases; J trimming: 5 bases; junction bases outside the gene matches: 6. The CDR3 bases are TGTGCCAGCAGTGTACAGGGGGTCGCTGAGACCCAGTACTTC. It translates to CASSVQGVAETQYF.

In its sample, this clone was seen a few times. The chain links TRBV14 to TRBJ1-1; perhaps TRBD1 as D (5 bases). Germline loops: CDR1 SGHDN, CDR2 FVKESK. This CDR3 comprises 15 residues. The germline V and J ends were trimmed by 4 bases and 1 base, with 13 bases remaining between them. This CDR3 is CASSRTQGPNTEAFF. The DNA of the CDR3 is TGTGCCAGCAGCCGTACTCAGGGTCCGAACACTGAAGCTTTCTTT.

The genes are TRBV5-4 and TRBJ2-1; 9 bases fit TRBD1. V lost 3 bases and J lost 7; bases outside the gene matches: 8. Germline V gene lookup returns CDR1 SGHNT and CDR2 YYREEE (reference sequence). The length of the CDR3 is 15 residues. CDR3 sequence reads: CASSSQGAGGNEQFF. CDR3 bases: TGTGCCAGCAGCTCACAGGGGGCTGGCGGGAATGAGCAGTTCTTC.

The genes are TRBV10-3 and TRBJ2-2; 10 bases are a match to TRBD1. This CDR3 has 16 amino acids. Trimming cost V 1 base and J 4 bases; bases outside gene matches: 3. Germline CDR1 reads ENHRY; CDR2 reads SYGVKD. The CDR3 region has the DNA TGTGCCATCAGTGAGTTGGGACAGGGGAGCACCGGGGAGCTGTTTTTT. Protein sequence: CAISELGQGSTGELFF.

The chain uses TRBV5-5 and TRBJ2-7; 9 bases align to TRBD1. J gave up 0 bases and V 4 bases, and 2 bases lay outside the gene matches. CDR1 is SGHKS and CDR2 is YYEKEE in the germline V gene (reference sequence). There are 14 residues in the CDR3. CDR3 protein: CASSLDRGSYEQYF. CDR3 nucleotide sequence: TGTGCCAGCAGCCTGGACAGGGGCTCCTACGAGCAGTACTTC.

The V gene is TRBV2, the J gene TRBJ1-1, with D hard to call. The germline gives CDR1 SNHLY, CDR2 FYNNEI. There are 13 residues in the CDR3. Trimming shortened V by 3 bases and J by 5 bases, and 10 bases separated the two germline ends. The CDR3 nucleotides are TGTGCCAGCAGTGATACGGAGGGAACTGAAGCTTTCTTT. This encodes CASSDTEGTEAFF.